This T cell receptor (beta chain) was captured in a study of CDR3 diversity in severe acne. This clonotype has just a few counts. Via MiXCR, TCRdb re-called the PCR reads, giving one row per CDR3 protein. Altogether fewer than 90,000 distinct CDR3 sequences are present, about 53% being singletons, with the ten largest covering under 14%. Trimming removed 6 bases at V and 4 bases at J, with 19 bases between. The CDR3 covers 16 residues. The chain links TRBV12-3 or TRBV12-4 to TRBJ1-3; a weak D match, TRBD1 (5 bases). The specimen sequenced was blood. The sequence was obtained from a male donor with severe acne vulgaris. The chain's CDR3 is CASSPPSGIAGNTIYF. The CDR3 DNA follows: TGTGCCAGCAGCCCACCCTCAGGGATAGCAGGAAACACCATATATTTT.